This paragraph covers one TCR beta chain sequence. Sequencing of TCR beta was carried out in blood CD8+ and CD4+ T cells. Controls were age- and sex-matched healthy donors. CD8+ and CD4+ T cells were negatively isolated; TEMRA cells were FACS-enriched. The sample comes from a study of CD8 T cells in Susac syndrome. Reverse transcription of about 0.45 to 1 ug RNA used random hexamers. Coverage of TCR beta CDR3 amplification by immunoSEQ multiplex PCR extended to 54 Vbeta and 13 Jbeta. TCRdb redid the calling of the immunoSEQ multiplex PCR reads with MiXCR, one entry per CDR3 protein. In the table there are fewer than 35,000 distinct CDR3 sequences, 94% of which are singletons. The specimen sequenced was CD8+ T cells from PBMCs. The source of this sequence is a human donor in good health.

CDR3 DNA sequence: TGCGCCAGCAATCCAAAACCAATGTGGATCAATCAGCCCCAGCATTTT. This translates into CASNPKPMWINQPQHF. The chain is built from TRBV23-1 and TRBJ1-5; D not certain. TRBV23-1 carries the ORF label, with uncertain function. The V gene lost 7 bases and the J gene lost 3 bases, with 19 bases spanning the gap. The length of the CDR3 is 16 residues.